The 14 T cell receptor beta chains below come from one sample, sequenced in a study of CD8+ T cells in alopecia areata. It was cDNA, reverse transcribed from extracted RNA, that served as the sequencing template. Generated by immunoSEQ multiplex PCR, the TCRdb table keeps only in-frame clones and is missing some. The sample lists 200,000 to 250,000 clones; over 60% were seen once. Regarding treatment: oral pan-JAK inhibitor, 5-10 mg twice daily. The sequences come from CD4+ T cells sorted from blood, collected at week 4, from a patient treated with tofacitinib. All receptors come from a human donor with alopecia areata.

This clone was found a few times. The CDR3 sequence: CASSWGSTLSYEQYF. The CDR3 DNA is TGTGCCAGCAGCTGGGGTTCGACCCTATCCTACGAGCAGTACTTC. The rearrangement joins TRBV7-2 to TRBJ2-7; D gene uncertain. The germline V gene has CDR1 SGHTA and CDR2 FQGNSA. The V end was cut by 4 bases, the J end by 1 base, with 14 bases between. The CDR3 contains 15 residues.

The chain joins TRBV27 to TRBJ2-7; no definite D call. The CDR3 runs to 16 residues. The germline CDR1 and CDR2 sequences are MNHEY and SMNVEV (reference sequence). Trimming removed 4 bases from V and 0 bases from J, with 16 bases in between. The CDR3 DNA follows: TGTGCCAGCAGTTCCGCCCCGGGCCTGAGCTCCTACGAGCAGTACTTC. It encodes CASSSAPGLSSYEQYF.

V is TRBV29-1 and J is TRBJ1-1; no firm D call. CDR3 size: 13 residues. Trimming cost V 7 bases and J 5 bases, with 17 bases left between them. CDR1 and CDR2 from the germline V gene are SQVTM and ANQGSEA. The CDR3 spells CSGTGSPGTEAFF. In DNA form, the CDR3 reads TGCAGCGGAACCGGGTCCCCTGGGACTGAAGCTTTCTTT.

V is TRBV6-8 and J is TRBJ2-1; 10 bases map to TRBD2. In germline, CDR1 is MNHGY, CDR2 SAAAGT. With V trimmed by 0 bases and J by 8 bases, 7 bases remained unmatched. This CDR3 has 16 amino acids. The DNA for the CDR3 is TGTGCCAGCAGTTACTCGAGAGCGGGGGGGCCGCATGAGCAGTTCTTC. As protein: CASSYSRAGGPHEQFF.

In DNA, the CDR3 is TGTGCCAGCAGCCGGGACACAGTCCCTTACTACGAGCAGTACTTC. It specifies CASSRDTVPYYEQYF. The chain carries TRBV27 and TRBJ2-7; tentatively, D is TRBD1 (6 bases). This CDR3 contains 15 residues. The germline gives CDR1 MNHEY, CDR2 SMNVEV (reference sequence). The ends were cut back, 6 bases at V and 3 bases at J, with 18 bases in the middle.

V gene TRBV5-6 combines with J gene TRBJ1-5, with a weak D call TRBD1 (5 bases). V lost 4 bases and J 9 bases, leaving 20 bases between the germline ends. Looked up from germline, CDR1 is SGHDT and CDR2 is YYEEEE. CDR3 length: 15 amino acids. The CDR3 coding sequence is TGTGCCAGCAGCCCTTCGTGCGCAGGGATCCTGCCCCAGCATTTT. Translated, it gives CASSPSCAGILPQHF. Full variable domain (outside the CDR3, taken from reference TRBV5-6 and TRBJ1-5): DAGVTQSPTHLIKTRGQQVTLRCSPKSGHDTVSWYQQALGQGPQFIFQYYEEEERQRGNFPDRFSGHQFPNYSSELNVNALLLGDSALYLCASSPSCAGILPQHFGDGTRLSIL.

In its sample, this clone was seen a few times. This chain uses TRBV30 with TRBJ2-3, with a tentative D call TRBD1 (6 bases). The V end lost 1 base, the J end lost 4 bases, and 9 bases lay between the germline ends. The CDR3 is 13 residues long. Germline-derived CDR1 and CDR2 are GTSNPN and SVGIG (reference sequence). The chain's CDR3 is CAWSAGTPDTQYF. CDR3 nucleotide sequence: TGTGCCTGGAGTGCAGGGACACCAGATACGCAGTATTTT.

This chain uses TRBV30 with TRBJ2-2; D could derive from TRBD1 or TRBD2 (5 bases each). Germline CDR1 reads GTSNPN; CDR2 reads SVGIG (reference sequence). V was shortened by 5 bases and J by 6 bases, with 13 bases between the two germline ends. The CDR3 loop spans 13 amino acids. CDR3: CAWQGDAAGELFF. CDR3 nucleotides: TGTGCCTGGCAGGGAGATGCTGCCGGGGAGCTGTTTTTT.

This chain connects TRBV11-3 to TRBJ1-2, with D tentatively TRBD1 (6 bases). The CDR3 loop spans 12 amino acids. The V gene lost 5 bases and the J gene lost 8 bases, with 12 bases spanning the gap. CDR1 is SGHNT, CDR2 YENEEA, per germline. CDR3: CASSQDRRGYTF. CDR3 nucleotides: TGTGCCAGCAGCCAGGACAGACGCGGCTACACCTTC.

The J gene is TRBJ1-1, the V gene TRBV11-3; 7 bases agree with TRBD1. V trimming: 3 bases; J trimming: 1 base; junction bases outside the gene matches: 2. The germline V gene has CDR1 SGHNT and CDR2 YENEEA. CDR3 length equals 14 residues. The DNA for the CDR3 is TGTGCCAGCAGCTTCAGGGGGGGGAACACTGAAGCTTTCTTT. Its protein is CASSFRGGNTEAFF.

V gene TRBV7-2 combines with J gene TRBJ2-3; 10 positions match TRBD2. This CDR3 is 16 amino acids long. The junction had 3 bases not matched to a gene; V was cut back by 0 bases and J by 3 bases. The germline gives CDR1 SGHTA, CDR2 FQGNSA. The CDR3 DNA sequence: TGTGCCAGCAGCTTAGCGTTGGGACTAGCGACAGATACGCAGTATTTT. The encoded protein is CASSLALGLATDTQYF.

A few counts support this clone. Within the sample, other DNA sequences also encode this same CDR3. The gene calls are TRBV7-2 and TRBJ2-5; D is uncertain. V dropped 3 bases and J dropped 5 bases, with 4 bases sitting between them. The germline V gene encodes CDR1 SGHTA and CDR2 FQGNSA. The CDR3 consists of 11 residues. DNA for the CDR3: TGTGCCAGCAGCTTCCGGGAGACCCAGTACTTC. This encodes CASSFRETQYF.

This rearrangement joins TRBV4-3 to TRBJ1-2; no clear D gene. CDR3 length: 12 residues. Trimming took 3 bases from V and 8 from J, leaving 10 bases between them. Germline loops: CDR1 LGHNA, CDR2 YSLEER. CDR3 loop: CASSQRGTGYTF. CDR3 nucleotides: TGCGCCAGCAGCCAGCGGGGTACGGGCTACACCTTC.

The J gene is TRBJ2-1, the V gene TRBV29-1, with D unresolved. Germline V gene data show CDR1 as SQVTM and CDR2 as ANQGSEA. V lost 2 bases, J lost 6 bases, and 14 bases lay in between. The CDR3 consists of 14 residues. The CDR3 bases are TGCAGCGTTGAAAGGTTTTCCAGCCCCAATGAGCAGTTCTTC. This translates into CSVERFSSPNEQFF.